These 3 T cell receptor beta chains came from one sample sequenced in a study of cytotoxic CD8 clonotypes in ibrutinib-treated CLL. Assay: immunoSEQ multiplex PCR; the TCRdb copy retains only in-frame clones and omits some. The sample consists of roughly 200,000 clones, 79% of them appearing once. This specimen was PBMCs, taken after 12 months of ibrutinib treatment. These receptors all come from a human donor with chronic lymphocytic leukemia.

The rearrangement links TRBV7-6 to TRBJ2-5; TRBD1 agrees at 7 bases. V shed 5 bases and J 5 bases; nucleotides not matched to a gene: 11. The germline CDR1 and CDR2 sequences are SGHVS and FNYEAQ. The length of the CDR3 is 15 residues. The CDR3 loop is CASSLLSQGRETQYF. The DNA of the CDR3 is TGTGCCAGCAGCCTACTATCACAGGGGCGGGAGACCCAGTACTTC.

This clone was counted a few times. V and J are TRBV19 and TRBJ2-4, with a possible D match to TRBD2 (6 bases). The CDR3 has 15 amino acids. The V and J ends lost 4 bases and 6 bases respectively, with 16 bases between them. Germline CDR1 LNHDA, CDR2 SQIVND (reference sequence). DNA for the CDR3: TGTGCCAGTAGTACCTCTGAGGGAGGTGGAAACATTCAGTACTTC. Translation gives CASSTSEGGGNIQYF.

V gene TRBV9 combines with J gene TRBJ1-2; D possibly corresponds to TRBD1 (6 bases). CDR1 is SGDLS and CDR2 is YYNGEE in the germline V gene. V was trimmed by 0 bases and J by 4 bases, leaving 13 bases between them. The length of the CDR3 is 15 residues. The CDR3 loop is CASSVAPGEGYGYTF. DNA of the CDR3: TGTGCCAGCAGCGTAGCTCCAGGGGAGGGCTATGGCTACACCTTC.